A selection of T cell receptor beta chains follows, all from one sample in a study of T-cell memory formation after mild COVID-19. In TCRdb, the 5' RACE reads were re-called with MiXCR into one record per CDR3 protein. The sample contains 550,000 to 700,000 distinct CDR3 sequences, approximately 15% of which appear only once. What was sequenced was PBMCs or a T cell subset sorted from them (not recorded which). The source is an adult woman who had mild COVID-19 (a few samples of this study predate the infection). Cell type and time point are not known. The CDR3 runs from the conserved cysteine through the conserved F or W. D genes are given only for firm matches. Clone size appears in some rows only: once, few, many, or a class for an expanded clone.

-	TRBV20-1	-	TRBJ2-7	CSARDLRGAEQYF	TGCAGTGCTAGAGATCTACGAGGGGCCGAGCAGTACTTC
-	TRBV10-3	-	TRBJ2-1	CAITGTSYNEQFF	TGTGCCATCACCGGGACCTCTTACAATGAGCAGTTCTTC
-	TRBV7-2	many	TRBJ2-5	CASSQGRETQYF	TGTGCCAGCAGCCAGGGTAGGGAGACCCAGTACTTC
-	TRBV24-1	many	TRBJ1-1	CATSEQGQAFF	TGTGCCACCAGTGAACAGGGCCAAGCTTTCTTT
-	TRBV12-3/TRBV12-4	few	TRBJ1-2	CASSLGNPLSYGYTF	TGTGCCAGCAGCCTCGGAAACCCCCTTTCCTATGGCTACACCTTC
TRBD1	TRBV5-1	-	TRBJ2-7	CASSSPGTGGSYEQYF	TGCGCCAGCAGCTCGCCGGGGACAGGGGGATCCTACGAGCAGTACTTC
TRBD2	TRBV24-1	once	TRBJ2-1	CATSAAGLAGGTGEQFF	TGTGCCACCAGTGCGGCGGGACTAGCGGGAGGGACGGGTGAGCAGTTCTTC
-	TRBV4-1	-	TRBJ2-7	CASSQAPTQGIAYEQYF	TGCGCCAGCAGCCAAGCCCCAACCCAGGGTATCGCCTACGAGCAGTACTTC
TRBD2	TRBV29-1	-	TRBJ2-1	CSVGSGGAITRNEQFF	TGCAGCGTTGGGAGCGGGGGGGCCATCACTCGTAATGAGCAGTTCTTC
-	TRBV5-1	-	TRBJ1-5	CASSSRVGDQPQHF	TGCGCCAGCAGCTCCAGGGTAGGAGATCAGCCCCAGCATTTT
-	TRBV5-6	few	TRBJ1-2	CASRFTRGGYTF	TGTGCCAGCAGGTTTACCCGGGGTGGCTACACCTTC
TRBD1	TRBV2	few	TRBJ1-1	CASSEGDSFWAFF	TGTGCCAGCAGTGAAGGGGACAGCTTTTGGGCTTTCTTT
TRBD1	TRBV6-2/TRBV6-3	many	TRBJ1-5	CASSRTGRNQPQHF	TGTGCCAGCAGTCGGACAGGGCGCAATCAGCCCCAGCATTTT
-	TRBV10-3	few	TRBJ2-7	CAIRPSPGEQYF	TGTGCCATCAGGCCTAGCCCCGGCGAGCAGTACTTC
-	TRBV18	many	TRBJ2-2	CASSPLGETLNTGELFF	TGTGCCAGCTCACCACTCGGGGAGACGTTGAACACCGGGGAGCTGTTTTTT
-	TRBV19	-	TRBJ2-1	CASSWDFYNEQFF	TGTGCCAGTAGCTGGGACTTCTACAATGAGCAGTTCTTC
-	TRBV6-5	-	TRBJ1-5	CASSYPGQPQHF	TGTGCCAGCAGTTACCCTGGACAGCCCCAGCATTTT
TRBD2	TRBV29-1	many	TRBJ2-7	CSVGLTYEQYF	TGCAGCGTGGGACTAACCTACGAGCAGTACTTC
TRBD2	TRBV30	-	TRBJ2-7	CAWSVRLAGASSYEQYF	TGTGCCTGGAGTGTGCGTCTAGCGGGGGCAAGCTCCTACGAGCAGTACTTC
-	TRBV18	-	TRBJ2-3	CASSPELARDTQYF	TGTGCCAGCTCACCTGAACTAGCAAGGGATACGCAGTATTTT
TRBD1	TRBV5-1	-	TRBJ2-2	CASSPTPGGGISGELFF	TGCGCCAGCAGCCCGACTCCAGGGGGCGGCATTAGCGGGGAGCTGTTTTTT
TRBD1	TRBV15	once	TRBJ2-1	CATSRSPTGMDNEQFF	TGTGCCACCAGCAGAAGTCCGACAGGGATGGACAATGAGCAGTTCTTC
-	TRBV12-3/TRBV12-4	-	TRBJ1-1	CASIPTGVNTEAFF	TGTGCCAGCATCCCCACTGGAGTGAACACTGAAGCTTTCTTT
TRBD2	TRBV6-6	few	TRBJ2-1	CASNPGTSAYNEQFF	TGTGCCAGCAATCCTGGGACTAGCGCCTACAATGAGCAGTTCTTC
-	TRBV20-1	-	TRBJ2-7	CSATETLRWEQYF	TGCAGTGCTACCGAGACCCTTCGGTGGGAGCAGTACTTC
TRBD1	TRBV29-1	many	TRBJ1-2	CSAGQGYGYTF	TGCAGCGCGGGACAGGGCTATGGCTACACCTTC
TRBD1	TRBV3-1	-	TRBJ2-7	CASSVGQTSRQYF	TGTGCCAGCAGTGTGGGACAGACCTCCAGACAGTACTTC
-	TRBV20-1	many	TRBJ2-5	CSASPTRFGTQYF	TGCAGTGCTAGCCCTACTAGATTCGGGACCCAGTACTTC
-	TRBV7-9	-	TRBJ1-2	CASSFIPGQAWEYGYTF	TGTGCCAGCAGCTTCATCCCGGGACAAGCTTGGGAGTATGGCTACACCTTC
TRBD1	TRBV7-2	few	TRBJ2-1	CASSLDRGAIEQFF	TGTGCCAGCAGCTTAGACAGGGGGGCGATTGAGCAGTTCTTC
-	TRBV7-9	few	TRBJ2-4	CASSLSGGAKNIQYF	TGTGCCAGCAGCTTATCCGGGGGAGCCAAAAACATTCAGTACTTC
TRBD2	TRBV24-1	few	TRBJ2-1	CATSDAVGLADYNEQFF	TGTGCCACCAGTGACGCAGTCGGGCTAGCGGATTACAATGAGCAGTTCTTC
-	TRBV3-1	-	TRBJ2-7	CASSYLGTLSEQYF	TGTGCCAGCAGCTATCTCGGGACCCTCAGCGAGCAGTACTTC
TRBD1	TRBV20-1	few	TRBJ2-7	CSASGTGGFEQYF	TGCAGTGCCTCCGGGACAGGGGGCTTCGAGCAGTACTTC
TRBD2	TRBV10-2	few	TRBJ2-3	CASRLAGVWDTQYF	TGCGCCAGCAGGCTAGCGGGGGTCTGGGATACGCAGTATTTT
-	TRBV6-6	-	TRBJ1-1	CASSRGELNTEAFF	TGTGCCAGCAGTCGGGGGGAGCTGAACACTGAAGCTTTCTTT
-	TRBV7-2	few	TRBJ2-3	CASALGEGSDTQYF	TGTGCCAGCGCGCTAGGAGAGGGATCAGATACGCAGTATTTT
-	TRBV7-9	few	TRBJ2-3	CASSGKSRTDTQYF	TGTGCCAGCAGCGGAAAGTCACGCACAGATACGCAGTATTTT
TRBD1	TRBV27	many	TRBJ2-1	CASSAGWGQSSYNEQFF	TGTGCCAGCAGCGCTGGGTGGGGACAGTCCTCCTACAATGAGCAGTTCTTC
-	TRBV10-3	-	TRBJ2-7	CAISESRRGQNYEQYF	TGTGCCATCAGTGAGTCGAGGAGGGGTCAGAACTACGAGCAGTACTTC
-	TRBV12-3/TRBV12-4	-	TRBJ1-1	CASSSIRRHVGNTEAFF	TGTGCCAGCAGTTCGATCCGGAGGCACGTAGGGAACACTGAAGCTTTCTTT
-	TRBV4-1	few	TRBJ2-1	CASSPSRVALGGWSNEQFF	TGCGCCAGCAGCCCCAGCCGGGTAGCTTTGGGGGGCTGGAGCAATGAGCAGTTCTTC
TRBD1	TRBV5-4	few	TRBJ1-4	CASSKTGSSEKLFF	TGTGCCAGCAGCAAGACAGGGAGCAGTGAAAAACTGTTTTTT
-	TRBV12-3/TRBV12-4	-	TRBJ1-1	CASSPGGARRNTEAFF	TGTGCCAGCAGTCCCGGGGGGGCCCGGAGGAACACTGAAGCTTTCTTT
-	TRBV20-1	-	TRBJ2-7	CSARDPGGVTYEQYF	TGCAGTGCTAGAGACCCAGGTGGAGTAACCTACGAGCAGTACTTC
-	TRBV11-1	-	TRBJ2-3	CASSFDPTTDTQYF	TGTGCCAGCAGCTTCGACCCGACCACAGATACGCAGTATTTT
-	TRBV6-5	-	TRBJ1-6	CASSYSPQYNSPLHF	TGTGCCAGCAGTTACTCCCCACAATATAATTCACCCCTCCACTTT
TRBD2	TRBV24-1	-	TRBJ2-3	CATSDYSGSGTDTQYF	TGTGCCACCAGTGATTATAGCGGGAGTGGAACAGATACGCAGTATTTT
-	TRBV7-6	few	TRBJ2-3	CASSLGWGGSTDTQYF	TGTGCCAGCAGCTTAGGTTGGGGCGGGAGCACAGATACGCAGTATTTT
TRBD2	TRBV20-1	few	TRBJ2-7	CSARDSAGGLYEQYF	TGCAGTGCTAGAGATTCTGCGGGAGGACTCTACGAGCAGTACTTC
-	TRBV7-9	-	TRBJ2-2	CASSSSGHTGELFF	TGTGCCAGCAGCTCCTCGGGACACACCGGGGAGCTGTTTTTT
-	TRBV11-2	-	TRBJ1-2	CASSLEYSVRGYGYTF	TGTGCCAGCAGCTTAGAGTATTCGGTACGGGGCTATGGCTACACCTTC